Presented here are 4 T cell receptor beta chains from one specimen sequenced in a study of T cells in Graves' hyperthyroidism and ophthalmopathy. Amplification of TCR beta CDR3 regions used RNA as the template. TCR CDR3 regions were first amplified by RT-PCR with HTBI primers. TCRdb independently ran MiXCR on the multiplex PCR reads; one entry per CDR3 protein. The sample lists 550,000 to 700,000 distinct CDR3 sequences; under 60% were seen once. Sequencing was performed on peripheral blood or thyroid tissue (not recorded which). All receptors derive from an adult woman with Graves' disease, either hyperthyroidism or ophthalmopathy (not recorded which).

The CDR3 protein is CAISDRTGYYGYTF. The CDR3 coding sequence is TGTGCCATCAGTGACCGGACAGGCTACTATGGCTACACCTTC. This chain joins TRBV10-3 and TRBJ1-2; TRBD1 matches at 7 bases. The CDR3 sequence is 14 residues long. J was trimmed by 3 bases and V by 3 bases; bases with no gene match: 4. Germline values: CDR1 ENHRY, CDR2 SYGVKD.

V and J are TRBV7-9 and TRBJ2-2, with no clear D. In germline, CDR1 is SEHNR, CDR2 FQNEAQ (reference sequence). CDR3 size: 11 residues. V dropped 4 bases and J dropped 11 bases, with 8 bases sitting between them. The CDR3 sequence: CASSSLRELFF. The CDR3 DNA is TGTGCCAGCAGCTCCCTCCGAGAGCTGTTTTTT.

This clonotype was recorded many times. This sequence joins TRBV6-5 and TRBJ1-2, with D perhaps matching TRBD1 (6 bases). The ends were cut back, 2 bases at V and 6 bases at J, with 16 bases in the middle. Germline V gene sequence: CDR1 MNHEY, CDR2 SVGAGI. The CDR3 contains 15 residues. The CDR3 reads CASSYVGGARDGYTF. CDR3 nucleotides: TGTGCCAGCAGTTACGTGGGGGGGGCCAGGGATGGCTACACCTTC.

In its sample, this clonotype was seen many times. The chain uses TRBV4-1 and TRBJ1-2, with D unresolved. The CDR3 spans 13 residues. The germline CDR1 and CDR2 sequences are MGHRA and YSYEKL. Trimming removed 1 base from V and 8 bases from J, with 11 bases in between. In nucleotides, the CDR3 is TGCGCCAGCAGCCAAGTTCGTTACCCGGGCTACACCTTC. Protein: CASSQVRYPGYTF.